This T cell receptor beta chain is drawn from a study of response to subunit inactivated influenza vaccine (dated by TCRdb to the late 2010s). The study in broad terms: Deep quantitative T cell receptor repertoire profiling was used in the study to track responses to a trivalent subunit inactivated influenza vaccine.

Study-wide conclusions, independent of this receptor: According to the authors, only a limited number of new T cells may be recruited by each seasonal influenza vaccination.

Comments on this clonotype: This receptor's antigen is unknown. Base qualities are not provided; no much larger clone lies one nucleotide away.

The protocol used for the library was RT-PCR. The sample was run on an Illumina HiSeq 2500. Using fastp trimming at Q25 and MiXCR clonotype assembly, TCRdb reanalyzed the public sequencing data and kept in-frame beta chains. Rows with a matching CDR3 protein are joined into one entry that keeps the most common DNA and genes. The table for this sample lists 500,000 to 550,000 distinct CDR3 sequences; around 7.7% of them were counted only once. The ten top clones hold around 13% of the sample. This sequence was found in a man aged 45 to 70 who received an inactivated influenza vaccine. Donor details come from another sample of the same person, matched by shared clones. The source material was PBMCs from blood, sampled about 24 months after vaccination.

The DNA sequence reads TGTGCCAGCAGCCCCTCTACTAGGCAAGTAACTGAGCAGTTCTTC. Its amino acids are CASSPSTRQVTEQFF. Recombination joined TRBV7-2 with TRBJ2-1; D gene: possibly TRBD2, on 5 matching bases. In the germline V gene, CDR1 corresponds to SGHTA and CDR2 to FQGNSA. There are 15 amino acids in the CDR3, from cysteine to phenylalanine inclusive. Only CDR3 DNA is held: 45 bases, read in frame from base 1. The junction shows trimming of 5 bases on V and 9 bases on J, plus 20 bases between the germline ends.